The source of this T cell receptor (beta chain) is a study of CD8 T cells in Susac syndrome. From germline, CDR1 is SNHLY and CDR2 FYNNEI. CDR3 length equals 15 residues. V shed 3 bases and J 4 bases; nucleotides not matched to a gene: 6. cDNA came from about 0.46 to 1 ug RNA primed by random hexamers. An immunoSEQ multiplex PCR amplified TCR beta CDR3 over 54 Vbeta and 13 Jbeta. TCRdb passed the immunoSEQ multiplex PCR reads through MiXCR, listing each CDR3 protein once. The data hold around 270,000 distinct CDR3 sequences, with 75% to 90% observed a single time. TEMRA cells were enriched by FACS, while CD8+ and CD4+ T cells were obtained through a negative isolation that was performed magnetically.

Sequences were obtained from CD8+ T cells from PBMCs. The TCR was taken from a human donor with multiple sclerosis. This chain joins TRBV2 and TRBJ2-7; 10 nucleotides align to TRBD2. This CDR3 reads CASSEWLAGDYEQYF. Here the CDR3 DNA reads TGTGCCAGCAGTGAGTGGCTAGCGGGGGATTACGAGCAGTACTTC.